One sample yielded the 11 T cell receptor beta chains listed below, sequenced in a study of blood T cell repertoires in COVID-19. Data came from immunoSEQ multiplex PCR; TCRdb stores just in-frame clones and leaves some out. Of tens of thousands of clones listed, roughly 78% are singletons. Source material: peripheral blood. All receptors come from an elderly woman with acute or convalescent COVID-19.

J is TRBJ2-4 and V is TRBV7-9; D gene ambiguous. Germline CDR1 SEHNR, CDR2 FQNEAQ (reference sequence). V was shortened by 7 bases and J by 0 bases, with 16 bases between the two germline ends. The CDR3 contains 16 residues. Here the CDR3 DNA reads TGTGCCAGCACCCACCTGGGCACCTTAGCCAAAAACATTCAGTACTTC. Encoded protein: CASTHLGTLAKNIQYF.

The V gene is TRBV2, the J gene TRBJ2-2; TRBD1 matches 7 bases. Trimming at V came to 5 bases and at J to 3 bases, leaving 6 bases not matched to a gene. Per germline, CDR1 SNHLY and CDR2 FYNNEI. The CDR3 is made up of 15 amino acids. CDR3 residues: CASSQTGMDTGELFF. The CDR3 DNA follows: TGTGCCAGCAGTCAGACAGGGATGGACACCGGGGAGCTGTTTTTT.

In the case of this clone: Other nucleotide sequences in the sample specify the same CDR3. The chain has TRBV18 and TRBJ1-5, with D uncertain. V was clipped by 3 bases and J by 4 bases, with 7 bases between them. The germline V gene encodes CDR1 KGHSH and CDR2 LQKENI. This CDR3 contains 13 residues. CDR3 sequence reads: CASSPAGNQPQHF. The CDR3 DNA is TGTGCCAGCTCACCGGCGGGGAATCAGCCCCAGCATTTT.

The CDR3 region is CASSNLGGSGANVLTF. The DNA for the CDR3 is TGTGCCAGCAGCAACCTAGGGGGTTCTGGGGCCAACGTCCTGACTTTC. V usage is TRBV7-2 and J usage is TRBJ2-6; possibly TRBD1 for D (6 bases). With 5 bases removed from V and 1 base from J, the gap between germline ends came to 12 bases. The CDR3 is made up of 16 amino acids. Germline CDR1 and CDR2: SGHTA and FQGNSA. Combining the CDR3 with reference TRBV7-2 and TRBJ2-6 gives the whole variable domain GAGVSQSPSNKVTEKGKDVELRCDPISGHTALYWYRQSLGQGLEFLIYFQGNSAPDKSGLPSDRFSAERTGGSVSTLTIQRTQQEDSAVYLCASSNLGGSGANVLTFGAGSRLTVL.

The chain combines TRBV20-1 with TRBJ1-1, with D perhaps TRBD1 (5 bases). V lost 4 bases and J 7 bases, leaving 10 bases between the germline ends. In germline, CDR1 is DFQATT, CDR2 SNEGSKA (reference sequence). CDR3 size: 11 residues. The CDR3 DNA is TGCAGTGCTAAAGAAGACAGTGAAGCTTTCTTT. This encodes CSAKEDSEAFF.

This chain joins TRBV27 and TRBJ2-1; D gene ambiguous. The length of the CDR3 is 20 residues. Looked up from germline, CDR1 is MNHEY and CDR2 is SMNVEV (reference sequence). The germline V and J ends were trimmed by 6 bases and 1 base, with 28 bases remaining between them. This CDR3 reads CASSPRSRQTQSVSYNEQFF. The CDR3 DNA reads TGTGCCAGCAGCCCCAGATCACGACAAACCCAGTCCGTTTCCTACAATGAGCAGTTCTTC.

V usage is TRBV5-4 and J usage is TRBJ2-7; D is ambiguous. The ends were cut back, 0 bases at V and 3 bases at J, with 10 bases in the middle. This CDR3 is built from 14 residues. Germline V gives CDR1 SGHNT, CDR2 YYREEE (reference sequence). The CDR3 spells CASSLGQANYEQYF. The CDR3 region has the DNA TGTGCCAGCAGCTTGGGGCAGGCCAACTACGAGCAGTACTTC. Looking up the rest from reference TRBV5-4 and TRBJ2-7 gives the full variable domain: ETGVTQSPTHLIKTRGQQVTLRCSSQSGHNTVSWYQQALGQGPQFIFQYYREEENGRGNFPPRFSGLQFPNYSSELNVNALELDDSALYLCASSLGQANYEQYFGPGTRLTVT.

The chain is built from TRBV11-2 and TRBJ1-6; unclear D gene. Looked up from germline, CDR1 is SGHAT and CDR2 is FQNNGV. The CDR3 extends over 15 amino acids. V was trimmed by 2 bases and J by 9 bases, leaving 14 bases between them. The CDR3, as DNA: TGTGCCAGCAGCTTACTCAACCTAGCGGCTTCACCCCTCCACTTT. Its translation: CASSLLNLAASPLHF.

Only a few counts were recorded for this clone. This sequence joins TRBV27 and TRBJ2-7; the match to TRBD1 covers 9 bases. V shed 5 bases, J shed 4 bases, and the junction held 6 bases outside the gene matches. The CDR3 consists of 14 residues. Germline V lookup: CDR1 MNHEY, CDR2 SMNVEV (reference sequence). In DNA form, the CDR3 reads TGTGCCAGCAGTAGGTGGGACAGGGTTTACGAGCAGTACTTC. Its translation is CASSRWDRVYEQYF.

V usage is TRBV4-1 and J usage is TRBJ2-5, with 8 bases fitting TRBD1. Trimming took 2 bases from V and 5 from J; bases not matched to a gene: 7. Germline CDR1 MGHRA, CDR2 YSYEKL. The CDR3 length is 15 residues. CDR3 amino acids: CASSQPDRVPETQYF. The CDR3 DNA is TGCGCCAGCAGCCAACCGGACAGGGTGCCGGAGACCCAGTACTTC.

The chain employs TRBV18 and TRBJ2-5; D is unclear. CDR1 is KGHSH, CDR2 LQKENI, per germline. Trimming removed 5 bases at V and 3 bases at J, with 16 bases between. This CDR3 has 15 residues. CDR3 sequence: CASSAPFPGKETQYF. The CDR3 coding sequence is TGTGCCAGCTCAGCCCCTTTCCCGGGTAAAGAGACCCAGTACTTC.